This entry lists 16 T cell receptor beta chains sequenced from one sample in a study of blood T cell repertoires in COVID-19. Method: immunoSEQ multiplex PCR; TCRdb's copy keeps in-frame clones and lacks some. The sample yields some 140,000 clones, 84% seen once. Sample: PBMCs or T cells enriched from blood (not recorded which). All receptors come from a man between 35 and 55 years old with acute COVID-19.

This clone has more than one count but fewer than ten. The genes are TRBV11-2 and TRBJ2-7; D not certain. CDR3 size: 14 residues. Trimming left V 3 bases short and J 2 bases short, with 11 bases between. Germline CDR1 and CDR2: SGHAT and FQNNGV. CDR3 residues: CASSFQFSTYEQYF. The CDR3, as DNA: TGTGCCAGCAGCTTTCAGTTTTCAACCTACGAGCAGTACTTC.

V gene TRBV2 combines with J gene TRBJ1-5; D remains ambiguous. The germline CDR1 and CDR2 sequences are SNHLY and FYNNEI. Trimming pared 6 bases from V and 3 bases from J, leaving 15 bases between. CDR3 size: 15 residues. CDR3: CASSAARLDNQPQHF. CDR3 nucleotides: TGTGCCAGCAGCGCGGCCCGTTTGGACAATCAGCCCCAGCATTTT.

The chain joins TRBV11-2 to TRBJ2-7; no clear D. This CDR3 is 14 amino acids long. Germline-derived CDR1 and CDR2 are SGHAT and FQNNGV. V was clipped by 0 bases and J by 0 bases, with 6 bases between them. The CDR3 loop reads CASSLDLNSYEQYF. The CDR3 DNA sequence: TGTGCCAGCAGCTTAGATCTTAACTCCTACGAGCAGTACTTC.

This clone was observed a handful of times. The CDR3 DNA follows: TGTGCCAGCAGTTTTCGGGGGCGGGAGCAGCCCCAGCATTTT. This sequence encodes CASSFRGREQPQHF. The chain links TRBV27 to TRBJ1-5, with D possibly matching TRBD1 (6 bases). Germline CDR1 MNHEY, CDR2 SMNVEV (reference sequence). CDR3 length: 14 amino acids. Trimming took 3 bases from V and 7 from J, leaving 13 bases between them.

The V gene is TRBV19, the J gene TRBJ2-2; the D is unclear. Germline V CDR1 and CDR2: LNHDA, SQIVND (reference sequence). The CDR3 is 12 amino acids. The V and J ends lost 5 bases and 7 bases respectively, with 8 bases between them. The CDR3 spells CASSLGIGELFF. For the CDR3, the DNA is TGTGCCAGTAGTCTCGGTATCGGGGAGCTGTTTTTT.

V gene TRBV20-1 combines with J gene TRBJ1-1; D unresolved. Germline V gene data show CDR1 as DFQATT and CDR2 as SNEGSKA (reference sequence). V lost 7 bases and J lost 0, with 6 bases in between. The CDR3 is made up of 11 amino acids. CDR3 in DNA: TGCAGTGTTAACTTGAACACTGAAGCTTTCTTT. Protein: CSVNLNTEAFF.

The chain recombines TRBV24-1 with TRBJ2-2, with 7 bases aligning to TRBD2. Germline values: CDR1 KGHDR, CDR2 SFDVKD. With V trimmed by 4 bases and J by 2 bases, 6 bases remained unmatched. The CDR3 contains 16 residues. The CDR3 loop reads CATSEAWGLNTGELFF. CDR3 DNA sequence: TGTGCCACCAGTGAGGCATGGGGACTAAACACCGGGGAGCTGTTTTTT.

The chain employs TRBV5-1 and TRBJ2-7; 12 bases are shared with TRBD2. CDR3 length: 16 amino acids. Germline V lookup: CDR1 SGHRS, CDR2 YFSETQ. With 3 bases clipped from V and 0 bases from J, the junction kept 4 bases outside the gene matches. CDR3 DNA sequence: TGCGCCAGCAGCTCCTCGACTAGCGGGAGCTCCTACGAGCAGTACTTC. This codes for CASSSSTSGSSYEQYF.

The chain links TRBV28 to TRBJ2-3, with 9 bases identical to TRBD1. Germline V lookup: CDR1 MDHEN, CDR2 SYDVKM. Losses at the gene ends were 4 bases for V and 1 base for J; bases not matched to a gene: 0. This CDR3 spans 14 amino acids. CDR3 amino acids: CASSWTGGTDTQYF. Here the CDR3 DNA reads TGTGCCAGCAGTTGGACAGGGGGCACAGATACGCAGTATTTT.

The genes are TRBV10-2 and TRBJ1-5; 9 nucleotides match TRBD1. This CDR3 comprises 15 residues. The ends lost 7 bases at V and 5 bases at J; junction bases unmatched: 9. Germline V gives CDR1 WSHSY, CDR2 SAAADI. DNA of the CDR3: TGCGCCAGCACTCCCGGGACAGGGTTGGATCAGCCCCAGCATTTT. Protein product: CASTPGTGLDQPQHF.

The chain links TRBV15 to TRBJ2-1; weak D call: TRBD1 (5 bases). CDR1 and CDR2 from the germline V gene are LNHNV and YYDKDF (reference sequence). V gave up 2 bases and J gave up 4 bases, with 9 bases separating them. This CDR3 contains 14 residues. The DNA of the CDR3 is TGTGCCACCAGCAGACCCCAGGGTTACAATGAGCAGTTCTTC. It translates to CATSRPQGYNEQFF.

The chain combines TRBV18 with TRBJ1-4; D perhaps matches TRBD1 (5 bases). Trimming pared 1 base from V and 9 bases from J, leaving 6 bases between. The CDR3 is made up of 12 amino acids. CDR1 is KGHSH, CDR2 LQKENI, per germline. This CDR3 reads CASSPRGQKLFF. In DNA, the CDR3 is TGTGCCAGCTCACCACGGGGCCAAAAACTGTTTTTT.

This CDR3 reads CASSVGLAANTGELFF. The DNA for the CDR3 is TGTGCCAGCAGCGTAGGACTAGCGGCCAACACCGGGGAGCTGTTTTTT. J is TRBJ2-2 and V is TRBV9; 9 bases line up with TRBD2. The junction had 2 bases not matched to a gene; V was cut back by 0 bases and J by 2 bases. The CDR3 is made up of 16 amino acids. Germline CDR1 is SGDLS and CDR2 is YYNGEE.

This chain joins TRBV10-1 and TRBJ1-5; 7 bases line up with TRBD1. CDR1 is WNHNN and CDR2 is SYGVQD in the germline V gene (reference sequence). V was pared by 6 bases and J by 2 bases, with 10 bases of the junction left unmatched. This CDR3 region has 16 residues. CDR3 protein: CASSPERGLGNQPQHF. The DNA of the CDR3 is TGCGCCAGCAGCCCGGAGAGGGGGCTTGGCAATCAGCCCCAGCATTTT.

This clone was observed a few times. The chain joins TRBV18 to TRBJ2-5, with 9 bases aligning to TRBD2. CDR3 length equals 15 residues. In germline, CDR1 is KGHSH, CDR2 LQKENI. With V trimmed by 3 bases and J by 5 bases, 7 bases remained unmatched. This CDR3 reads CASSPRGGRGETQYF. In DNA, the CDR3 is TGTGCCAGCTCACCGCGGGGGGGTAGAGGCGAGACCCAGTACTTC.

This clone was picked up one time. This sequence joins TRBV27 and TRBJ2-7, with 7 bases lining up with TRBD1. J was trimmed by 3 bases and V by 8 bases; bases with no gene match: 4. The CDR3 loop spans 12 amino acids. The germline gives CDR1 MNHEY, CDR2 SMNVEV (reference sequence). CDR3 amino acids: CASGRGHYEQYF. CDR3 DNA: TGTGCCAGCGGAAGGGGGCACTACGAGCAGTACTTC.